This TCR beta chain came from a study of T cells in Graves' hyperthyroidism and ophthalmopathy. Overall study: Blood was drawn when the patient was first diagnosed and still untreated. Study results and limitations: Stable hyperthyroidism was told apart from ophthalmopathy by a model built on 13 V-J features. Among clonotypes expanded in thyroid above 0.001, most were also found in blood.

What was amplified from RNA transcripts were TCR beta CDR3 regions. TCR CDR3 regions were first amplified by RT-PCR with HTBI primers. Each CDR3 protein gets one entry after TCRdb re-called the multiplex PCR reads with MiXCR. This table holds fewer than 900,000 distinct CDR3 sequences, around 17% found once. There are many counts of this clonotype. Its specificity is unknown. Germline V gene lookup returns CDR1 SGHNT and CDR2 YENEEA. V was trimmed by 1 base and J by 0 bases, leaving 9 bases between them. The CDR3 spans 15 residues. The J gene is TRBJ1-2, the V gene TRBV11-3; D is unclear. Sequencing used blood. The receptor was isolated from a man aged 18 to 30 with Graves' hyperthyroidism. Here the CDR3 DNA reads TGTGCCAGCAGCTTAGGTTTAGTTACTAACTATGGCTACACCTTC. Residues: CASSLGLVTNYGYTF. Variable domain in full (rest from reference TRBV11-3 and TRBJ1-2): EAGVVQSPRYKIIEKKQPVAFWCNPISGHNTLYWYLQNLGQGPELLIRYENEEAVDDSQLPKDRFSAERLKGVDSTLKIQPAELGDSAVYLCASSLGLVTNYGYTFGSGTRLTVV.